Each of the 17 T cell receptor beta chains below was sequenced from the same sample in a study of shared clonotypes between healthy human individuals. The table came from immunoSEQ multiplex PCR; TCRdb's copy has only in-frame clones and leaves some out. Altogether about 2.1 million clones are present, under 95% being singletons, with the ten largest covering approximately 1.7%. CD45RO-negative, CCR7-positively selected cells formed the naive CD8 fraction, excluding terminally differentiated effector memory CD45RA+ cells. The specimen was naive CD8+ T cells from PBMCs. These receptors originate from a man aged 18 to 30 in good health. Some clones in this sample may be carry-over from other donors' samples.

The rearrangement uses TRBV7-9 and TRBJ2-2; TRBD1 might be the D (6 bases). The CDR3 contains 17 residues. The germline CDR1 and CDR2 sequences are SEHNR and FQNEAQ (reference sequence). V was shortened by 5 bases and J by 4 bases, with 20 bases between the two germline ends. The chain's CDR3 is CASSPKTDTGFTGELFF. The CDR3 bases are TGTGCCAGCAGCCCGAAGACGGATACAGGGTTCACCGGGGAGCTGTTTTTT.

CDR3 in DNA: TGTGCCAGCAGCTTAATCCGGGAAGGGCCCCAGCATTTT. This sequence encodes CASSLIREGPQHF. The chain recombines TRBV11-2 with TRBJ1-5, with no clear D. The germline gives CDR1 SGHAT, CDR2 FQNNGV. V shed 2 bases and J shed 9 bases, with 11 bases lying between them. This CDR3 has 13 amino acids.

In its sample, this clone was seen a few times. The V call is TRBV2, the J call TRBJ1-1; D is unresolved. Per the germline V gene, CDR1 is SNHLY and CDR2 is FYNNEI. V lost 9 bases, J lost 0 bases, and 5 bases lay in between. This CDR3 is 11 amino acids long. The CDR3 region is CASGVNTEAFF. Written as DNA, the CDR3 is TGTGCCAGTGGGGTGAACACTGAAGCTTTCTTT.

This chain connects TRBV27 to TRBJ2-7; 10 nucleotides align to TRBD1. Losses at the gene ends were 4 bases for V and 5 bases for J; bases not matched to a gene: 17. The CDR3 is 18 residues long. Germline CDR1 reads MNHEY; CDR2 reads SMNVEV (reference sequence). CDR3 sequence (DNA): TGTGCCAGCAGTTCAACCCCCGGGACAGGGGAGAACGGTGACGAGCAGTACTTC. Translated: CASSSTPGTGENGDEQYF.

In regard to this clone: Other DNA sequences in this specimen translate into the identical CDR3. The chain is built from TRBV6-5 and TRBJ2-5; D is possibly TRBD2 (5 bases). CDR1 is MNHEY and CDR2 is SVGAGI in the germline V gene. Trimming cost V 2 bases and J 1 base, with 8 bases left between them. This CDR3 spans 14 amino acids. CDR3 sequence (DNA): TGTGCCAGCAGTTACAGAGGGTCCCAAGAGACCCAGTACTTC. Encoded protein: CASSYRGSQETQYF.

V usage is TRBV15 and J usage is TRBJ2-1; a weak D match, TRBD2 (5 bases). CDR3 length equals 19 residues. The germline gives CDR1 LNHNV, CDR2 YYDKDF (reference sequence). V was clipped by 3 bases and J by 4 bases, with 25 bases between them. CDR3 DNA sequence: TGTGCCACCAGCAGCACCAACCCTTCTGAGGGAGTGTGGTACAATGAGCAGTTCTTC. Translation: CATSSTNPSEGVWYNEQFF.

The V gene is TRBV28, the J gene TRBJ2-3; D is undetermined. The CDR3 length is 12 residues. The V end lost 6 bases, the J end lost 8 bases, and 12 bases lay between the germline ends. Germline-derived CDR1 and CDR2 are MDHEN and SYDVKM. Here the CDR3 DNA reads TGTGCCAGCAGCCTCCGGACGGTTACGCAGTATTTT. Protein product: CASSLRTVTQYF.

V is TRBV7-2 and J is TRBJ2-7; TRBD1 matches 7 bases. The CDR3 is 14 amino acids. After removal of 5 bases from V and 2 bases from J, the junction contained 6 bases not matched to a gene. Germline V gene lookup returns CDR1 SGHTA and CDR2 FQGNSA. The CDR3 region is CASSDRDSPYEQYF. Written as DNA, the CDR3 is TGTGCCAGCAGCGACCGGGACAGCCCCTACGAGCAGTACTTC.

The CDR3 sequence is CSVEWRYNEQFF. DNA of the CDR3: TGCAGCGTTGAGTGGCGATACAATGAGCAGTTCTTC. The chain uses TRBV29-1 and TRBJ2-1; no clear D. The germline CDR1 and CDR2 sequences are SQVTM and ANQGSEA. CDR3 length: 12 amino acids. Trimming stripped 3 bases from V and 4 bases from J, with 7 bases between.

The chain employs TRBV6-1 and TRBJ2-7, with D possibly being TRBD1 (5 bases). This CDR3 region has 13 residues. Trimming took off 5 bases at V and 3 bases at J, with 11 bases between the two ends. Germline V CDR1 and CDR2: MNHNS, SASEGT. The CDR3 region is CASSLTENYEQYF. The CDR3 DNA reads TGTGCCAGCAGTTTGACAGAAAACTACGAGCAGTACTTC.

V gene TRBV4-2 combines with J gene TRBJ2-2; weak D call: TRBD2 (5 bases). The germline V and J ends were trimmed by 4 bases and 0 bases, with 18 bases remaining between them. Germline V gene data show CDR1 as LGHNA and CDR2 as YNFKEQ. The CDR3 runs to 18 residues. CDR3 in DNA: TGTGCCAGCAGCCCAATACGGGGAAGGCCCTCGAACACCGGGGAGCTGTTTTTT. Translated, it gives CASSPIRGRPSNTGELFF.

The chain recombines TRBV5-6 with TRBJ1-5; no firm D call. This CDR3 is 12 amino acids long. Between the trimmed V and J ends, which lost 4 bases and 4 bases, there was a span of 6 bases. Germline CDR1 reads SGHDT; CDR2 reads YYEEEE. CDR3 loop: CASSEQNQPQHF. The CDR3 DNA sequence: TGTGCCAGCAGCGAACAAAATCAGCCCCAGCATTTT.

The V gene is TRBV12-5, the J gene TRBJ2-3, with D maybe TRBD2 (5 bases). The germline V gene has CDR1 LGHNT and CDR2 FRNRAP. Trimming took 0 bases from V and 3 from J, leaving 19 bases between them. CDR3 size: 18 residues. The chain's CDR3 is CASGLVREGEGLTDTQYF. The CDR3 nucleotides read TGTGCTAGTGGTTTGGTACGAGAGGGCGAAGGGTTGACAGATACGCAGTATTTT. The variable domain in full, completed from reference TRBV12-5 and TRBJ2-3, reads DARVTQTPRHKVTEMGQEVTMRCQPILGHNTVFWYRQTMMQGLELLAYFRNRAPLDDSGMPKDRFSAEMPDATLATLKIQPSEPRDSAVYFCASGLVREGEGLTDTQYFGPGTRLTVL.

V is TRBV19 and J is TRBJ1-5; no firm D call. V gave up 3 bases and J gave up 0 bases, with 12 bases separating them. The CDR3 is made up of 16 amino acids. Per germline, CDR1 LNHDA and CDR2 SQIVND (reference sequence). CDR3 amino acids: CASSMGRQYSNQPQHF. The CDR3, as DNA: TGTGCCAGTAGTATGGGTCGACAATATAGCAATCAGCCCCAGCATTTT.

This sequence joins TRBV15 and TRBJ2-1; D gene ambiguous. Trimming left V 0 bases short and J 10 bases short, with 19 bases between. The CDR3 covers 16 residues. Germline values: CDR1 LNHNV, CDR2 YYDKDF (reference sequence). This chain's CDR3 is CATSRDSLSARQEQFF. The CDR3 nucleotides read TGTGCCACCAGCAGAGATTCCCTGTCTGCCCGGCAAGAGCAGTTCTTC.

This chain links TRBV9 with TRBJ1-1; the D gene is possibly TRBD1 (5 bases). V was trimmed by 4 bases and J by 3 bases, leaving 16 bases between them. Germline-derived CDR1 and CDR2 are SGDLS and YYNGEE. The CDR3 sequence is 15 residues long. The CDR3 DNA reads as TGTGCCAGCAGCTCGGGACTCTTTCAGGACACTGAAGCTTTCTTT. Its protein is CASSSGLFQDTEAFF.

This clone was seen once. V usage is TRBV15 and J usage is TRBJ2-1, with TRBD2 matching over 10 bases. CDR1 LNHNV and CDR2 YYDKDF come from the germline V gene (reference sequence). The ends lost 7 bases at V and 0 bases at J; junction bases unmatched: 12. The CDR3 spans 18 residues. CDR3 bases: TGTGCCACCAATTCGGCTAGCGGGAGAGGGAGCTCCTACAATGAGCAGTTCTTC. It yields the protein CATNSASGRGSSYNEQFF.